The 22 T cell receptor beta chains below come from one sample, sequenced in a study of cytomegalovirus exposure and HLA in healthy donors (dated by TCRdb to about 2017). Library prep was done by the immunoSEQ multiplex PCR assay. For the multiplex PCR, a mixture combining 60 forward primers for TCR Vbeta segments and 13 reverse primers for TCR Jbeta segments was used. TCRdb's version of the immuneACCESS table is confined to in-frame rearrangements and falls short of the full clone set. An unresolved V gene accounts for under half of the shortfall where checked; the remainder is of unknown origin. The sample includes about 180,000 clones, with over 70% observed a single time. The ten biggest clones cover around 3% of the sample. The sample was PBMCs. These receptors were collected from a male donor in good health and CMV-seronegative.

The chain joins TRBV2 to TRBJ1-2, with 7 bases aligning to TRBD1. The trim removed 4 bases at V and 5 bases at J, leaving 10 bases unmatched. Germline V gives CDR1 SNHLY, CDR2 FYNNEI. This CDR3 contains 15 residues. DNA of the CDR3: TGTGCCAGCAGTGGAGACAGGGCCCTCCTTTATGGCTACACCTTC. The encoded protein is CASSGDRALLYGYTF.

CDR3 in amino acids: CASSRQGYEQYF. CDR3 DNA: TGTGCCAGTAGCCGGCAGGGCTACGAGCAGTACTTC. This chain connects TRBV19 to TRBJ2-7, with D tentatively TRBD1 (5 bases). V lost 6 bases and J 3 bases, leaving 9 bases between the germline ends. Germline CDR1 and CDR2: LNHDA and SQIVND (reference sequence). The CDR3 runs 12 residues.

This clone was recorded once. This chain uses TRBV4-1 with TRBJ1-2; possibly TRBD1 for D (6 bases). CDR1 and CDR2 from the germline V gene are MGHRA and YSYEKL. With 4 bases removed from V and 4 bases from J, the gap between germline ends came to 16 bases. The CDR3 loop spans 15 amino acids. CDR3 sequence: CASSPPAGASYGYTF. CDR3 nucleotides: TGCGCCAGCAGCCCCCCAGCAGGGGCGAGCTATGGCTACACCTTC.

This clone was recorded a few times. The J gene is TRBJ2-3, the V gene TRBV4-1, with TRBD2 matching 10 bases. The trim removed 1 base at V and 10 bases at J, leaving 8 bases unmatched. The CDR3 sequence is 15 residues long. The V gene's germline CDR1 is MGHRA and CDR2 YSYEKL. CDR3 sequence: CASSQASGRGHAQYF. CDR3 nucleotide sequence: TGCGCCAGCAGCCAAGCCAGCGGGAGGGGTCACGCGCAGTATTTT.

In nucleotides, the CDR3 is TGTGCCAGCAGTTTTTCACAGACCGGGGAGCTGTTTTTT. It encodes CASSFSQTGELFF. The chain has TRBV27 and TRBJ2-2, with no clear D. Germline CDR1 is MNHEY and CDR2 is SMNVEV (reference sequence). The CDR3 covers 13 residues. The ends were cut back, 3 bases at V and 5 bases at J, with 7 bases in the middle.

The chain links TRBV30 to TRBJ1-1; TRBD1 might be the D (5 bases). CDR1 and CDR2 from the germline V gene are GTSNPN and SVGIG (reference sequence). This CDR3 is 14 amino acids long. V lost 0 bases, J lost 1 base, and 9 bases lay in between. The CDR3 loop is CAWSVGDRNTEAFF. The DNA of the CDR3 is TGTGCCTGGAGTGTAGGGGATCGGAACACTGAAGCTTTCTTT.

V gene TRBV30 combines with J gene TRBJ2-4; 11 bases line up with TRBD2. V dropped 0 bases and J dropped 4; count of bases not matched to a gene: 5. This CDR3 comprises 16 residues. Germline lookup yields CDR1 GTSNPN and CDR2 SVGIG (reference sequence). CDR3 sequence: CAWSVLAGESKNIQYF. The CDR3 DNA follows: TGTGCCTGGAGTGTACTAGCGGGGGAGTCGAAAAACATTCAGTACTTC.

The chain joins TRBV5-5 to TRBJ1-1; D perhaps matches TRBD1 (6 bases). The CDR3 covers 14 residues. In germline, CDR1 is SGHKS, CDR2 YYEKEE (reference sequence). Trimming shortened V by 4 bases and J by 4 bases, and 14 bases separated the two germline ends. CDR3 bases: TGTGCCAGCAGCCCGTCAGGGGCAGCCACTGAAGCTTTCTTT. As protein: CASSPSGAATEAFF.

Turning to this clone: An end of the junction differs from the germline gene, which may be a read error. V is TRBV20-1 and J is TRBJ2-5; D is ambiguous. The germline CDR1 and CDR2 sequences are DFQATT and SNEGSKA (reference sequence). The CDR3 length is 9 residues. The CDR3 loop reads CSARETQYF. The DNA of the CDR3 is TGCAGTGCGAGAGAGACCCAGTACTTC.

The table lists this clone with a few counts. The chain recombines TRBV9 with TRBJ1-1, with TRBD1 matching 7 bases. The CDR3 is made up of 14 amino acids. Germline CDR1 SGDLS, CDR2 YYNGEE. With 4 bases clipped from V and 0 bases from J, the junction kept 3 bases outside the gene matches. CDR3 region: CASSSTGVNTEAFF. The CDR3, as DNA: TGTGCCAGCAGCTCTACAGGGGTGAACACTGAAGCTTTCTTT.

The chain links TRBV12-5 to TRBJ1-4, with D possibly being TRBD1 (5 bases). Trimming removed 0 bases at V and 10 bases at J, with 18 bases between. The CDR3 contains 16 residues. Per germline, CDR1 LGHNT and CDR2 FRNRAP. The CDR3 DNA is TGTGCTAGTGGTTTGGTACTCAGGGATCATCTTCGAAAACTGTTTTTT. Its protein is CASGLVLRDHLRKLFF.

This sequence joins TRBV28 and TRBJ2-2; 12 bases map to TRBD2. The CDR3 has 16 amino acids. Losses at the gene ends were 1 base for V and 6 bases for J; bases not matched to a gene: 3. In germline, CDR1 is MDHEN, CDR2 SYDVKM. CDR3 DNA: TGTGCCAGCAGTTTATTCGGACTAGCGGGATCCGGGGAGCTGTTTTTT. It translates to CASSLFGLAGSGELFF.

This clone was seen only a few times. This sequence joins TRBV30 and TRBJ2-3; tentatively, D is TRBD2 (5 bases). The germline gives CDR1 GTSNPN, CDR2 SVGIG (reference sequence). V shed 7 bases and J shed 4 bases, with 15 bases lying between them. The CDR3 loop spans 13 amino acids. The CDR3 region is CASTRGLADTQYF. As DNA, the CDR3 is TGTGCCTCCACTAGAGGCCTGGCAGATACGCAGTATTTT.

The J gene is TRBJ2-7, the V gene TRBV11-2; possible D gene TRBD2, 6 bases. The CDR3 has 15 residues. Trimming removed 3 bases at V and 1 base at J, with 13 bases between. Germline V gene data show CDR1 as SGHAT and CDR2 as FQNNGV. This chain's CDR3 is CASSFQAGWSYEQYF. CDR3 nucleotide sequence: TGTGCCAGCAGCTTCCAGGCGGGATGGTCCTACGAGCAGTACTTC.

The chain employs TRBV6-5 and TRBJ1-3, with D hard to call. V gave up 0 bases and J gave up 3 bases, with 9 bases separating them. CDR3 size: 15 residues. CDR1 is MNHEY and CDR2 is SVGAGI in the germline V gene. The CDR3 region has the DNA TGTGCCAGCAGTTACTCGAGAGGGTTTGGAAACACCATATATTTT. Protein sequence: CASSYSRGFGNTIYF.

The chain links TRBV18 to TRBJ1-1; tentatively, D is TRBD1 (5 bases). CDR3 length equals 16 residues. Germline values: CDR1 KGHSH, CDR2 LQKENI. V lost 3 bases and J lost 3, with 17 bases in between. CDR3 in DNA: TGTGCCAGCTCACCTACCGGGACGGGGGAGGACACTGAAGCTTTCTTT. Its protein is CASSPTGTGEDTEAFF. The full variable domain, its missing parts supplied by reference TRBV18 and TRBJ1-1, is NAGVMQNPRHLVRRRGQEARLRCSPMKGHSHVYWYRQLPEEGLKFMVYLQKENIIDESGMPKERFSAEFPKEGPSILRIQQVVRGDSAAYFCASSPTGTGEDTEAFFGQGTRLTVV.

The V call is TRBV30, the J call TRBJ1-5; D is unclear. The CDR3 is 11 amino acids. With 1 base removed from V and 11 bases from J, the gap between germline ends came to 9 bases. Germline V gene sequence: CDR1 GTSNPN, CDR2 SVGIG (reference sequence). The CDR3 nucleotides are TGTGCCTGGAGTGGAGGAGAGGCCCAGCATTTT. It specifies CAWSGGEAQHF.

As regards this clone: A junction boundary mismatches the germline segment, possibly from a read error. This chain connects TRBV7-9 to TRBJ1-3; D not certain. Germline V gene lookup returns CDR1 SEHNR and CDR2 FQNEAQ (reference sequence). This CDR3 comprises 15 residues. CDR3 region: CAGSRAGDSGNTIYF. The CDR3 DNA is TGTGCCGGCAGCCGGGCGGGTGACTCTGGAAACACCATATATTTT.

This rearrangement joins TRBV9 to TRBJ2-5; the D is unclear. This CDR3 is 11 amino acids long. CDR1 is SGDLS and CDR2 is YYNGEE in the germline V gene. Deletions cut 3 bases from V and 3 bases from J, with 3 bases between. The CDR3 loop reads CASSAEETQYF. In nucleotides, the CDR3 is TGTGCCAGCAGCGCCGAAGAGACCCAGTACTTC.

The chain links TRBV18 to TRBJ1-5; 8 bases align to TRBD1. Germline CDR1 KGHSH, CDR2 LQKENI. J gave up 0 bases and V 3 bases, and 10 bases lay outside the gene matches. The CDR3 sequence is 18 residues long. The CDR3 DNA is TGTGCCAGCTCACCCGGGACAGGCAACAGTCATAGCAATCAGCCCCAGCATTTT. Its translation: CASSPGTGNSHSNQPQHF.

This chain uses TRBV4-2 with TRBJ1-5, with a possible D match to TRBD1 (6 bases). Germline CDR1 reads LGHNA; CDR2 reads YNFKEQ. Trimming left V 1 base short and J 6 bases short, with 13 bases between. The CDR3 is 15 amino acids. This CDR3 is CASSQAGEEGQPQHF. The CDR3 DNA follows: TGTGCCAGCAGCCAAGCAGGGGAAGAGGGTCAGCCCCAGCATTTT.

The chain couples TRBV4-1 to TRBJ2-3, with TRBD2 as a possible D gene (6 bases). The V and J ends lost 4 bases and 1 base respectively, with 15 bases between them. Looked up from germline, CDR1 is MGHRA and CDR2 is YSYEKL. The CDR3 consists of 16 residues. CDR3 DNA: TGCGCCAGCAGCCTCACGACGGGAGAGCGCACAGATACGCAGTATTTT. It translates to CASSLTTGERTDTQYF.